This TCR beta chain came from a study of regulatory T cells in long-lasting Graves disease. Time point here: newly diagnosed GD, antithyroid drugs for less than 3 months. Construction of the TCR library relied on RNA isolated from PBMCs. CDR3 length equals 12 residues. Germline-derived CDR1 and CDR2 are GTSNPN and SVGIG (reference sequence). V dropped 3 bases and J dropped 8 bases, with 11 bases sitting between them. TCR beta libraries were built with iRepertoire HTBI primers and Arm-PCR of CDR3 regions. MiXCR was run by TCRdb on the multiplex PCR reads, yielding one entry per CDR3 protein. The repertoire includes about 420,000 distinct CDR3 sequences, around 17% of them detected once, and about 25% sits in the top ten. In this sample, this clonotype turned up many times. This sample also belongs to another study, concerning T cells in Graves' hyperthyroidism and ophthalmopathy.

The sequencing here drew on peripheral blood mononuclear cells (PBMCs), taken at new diagnosis, from a patient treated with antithyroid drugs. This chain connects TRBV30 to TRBJ2-1; no clear D. This TCR was recovered from a woman between 18 and 30 years old with Graves disease. The CDR3: CAWRPLAHEQFF. CDR3 sequence (DNA): TGTGCCTGGAGGCCCCTGGCCCATGAGCAGTTCTTC. The full variable domain, its missing parts supplied by reference TRBV30 and TRBJ2-1, is SQTIHQWPATLVQPVGSPLSLECTVEGTSNPNLYWYRQAAGRGLQLLFYSVGIGQISSEVPQNLSASRPQDRQFILSSKKLLLSDSGFYLCAWRPLAHEQFFGPGTRLTVL.